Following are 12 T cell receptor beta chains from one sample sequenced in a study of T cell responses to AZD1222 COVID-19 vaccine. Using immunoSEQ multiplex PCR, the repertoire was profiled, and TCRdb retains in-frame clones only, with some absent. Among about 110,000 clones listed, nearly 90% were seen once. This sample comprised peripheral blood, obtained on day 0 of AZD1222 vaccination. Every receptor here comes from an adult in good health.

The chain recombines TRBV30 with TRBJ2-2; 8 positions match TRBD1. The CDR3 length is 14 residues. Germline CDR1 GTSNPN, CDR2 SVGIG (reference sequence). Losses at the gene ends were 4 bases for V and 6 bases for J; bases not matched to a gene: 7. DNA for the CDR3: TGTGCCTGGACCCGACAGGGGCGCCCCGGGGAGCTGTTTTTT. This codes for CAWTRQGRPGELFF.

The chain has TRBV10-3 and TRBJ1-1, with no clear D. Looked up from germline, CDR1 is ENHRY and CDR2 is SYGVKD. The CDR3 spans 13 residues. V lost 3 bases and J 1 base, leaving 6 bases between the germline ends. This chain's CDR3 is CAISEKGNTEAFF. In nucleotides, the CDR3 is TGTGCCATCAGTGAAAAGGGGAACACTGAAGCTTTCTTT.

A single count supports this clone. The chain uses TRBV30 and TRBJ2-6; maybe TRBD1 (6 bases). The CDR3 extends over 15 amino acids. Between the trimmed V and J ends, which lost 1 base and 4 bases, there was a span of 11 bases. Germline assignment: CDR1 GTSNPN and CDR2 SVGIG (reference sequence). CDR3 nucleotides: TGTGCCTGGAGTGACAGGGTTTCCGGGGCCAACGTCCTGACTTTC. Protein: CAWSDRVSGANVLTF.

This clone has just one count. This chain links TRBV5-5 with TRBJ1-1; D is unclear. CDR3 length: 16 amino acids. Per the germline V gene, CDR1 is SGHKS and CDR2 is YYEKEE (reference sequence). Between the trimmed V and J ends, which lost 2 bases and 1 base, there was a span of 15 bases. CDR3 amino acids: CASSLLPSAKNTEAFF. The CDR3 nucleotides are TGTGCCAGCAGCTTACTCCCTTCGGCCAAGAACACTGAAGCTTTCTTT.

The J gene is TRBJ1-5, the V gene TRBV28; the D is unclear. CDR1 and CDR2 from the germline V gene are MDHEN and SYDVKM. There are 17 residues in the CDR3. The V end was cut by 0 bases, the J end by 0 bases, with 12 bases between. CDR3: CASSLWTAAYSNQPQHF. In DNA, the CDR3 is TGTGCCAGCAGTTTATGGACGGCAGCTTATAGCAATCAGCCCCAGCATTTT. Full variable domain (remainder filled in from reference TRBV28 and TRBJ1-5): DVKVTQSSRYLVKRTGEKVFLECVQDMDHENMFWYRQDPGLGLRLIYFSYDVKMKEKGDIPEGYSVSREKKERFSLILESASTNQTSMYLCASSLWTAAYSNQPQHFGDGTRLSIL.

CDR3 in DNA: TGTGCCAGCAGTTACGCAGGAGGAGACAATCAGCCCCAGCATTTT. The encoded protein is CASSYAGGDNQPQHF. This chain joins TRBV6-2 or TRBV6-3 and TRBJ1-5; D gene uncertain. The CDR3 spans 15 residues. Trimming took off 2 bases at V and 3 bases at J, with 11 bases between the two ends. The V gene's germline CDR1 is MNHEY and CDR2 SVGEGT.

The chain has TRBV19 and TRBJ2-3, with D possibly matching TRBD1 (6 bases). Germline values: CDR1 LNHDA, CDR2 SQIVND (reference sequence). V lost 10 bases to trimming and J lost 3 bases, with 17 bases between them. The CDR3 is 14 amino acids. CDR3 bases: TGTGCCACCCGGAGAGGGGGTGAAACAGATACGCAGTATTTT. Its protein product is CATRRGGETDTQYF.

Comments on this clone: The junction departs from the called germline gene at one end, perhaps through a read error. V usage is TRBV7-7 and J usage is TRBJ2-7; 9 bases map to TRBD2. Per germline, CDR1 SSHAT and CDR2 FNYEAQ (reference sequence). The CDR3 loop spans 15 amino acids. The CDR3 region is CASSLDSGSYYEQYF. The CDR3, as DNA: TGTGCTAGCAGCTTAGATAGCGGGAGTTACTACGAGCAGTACTTC. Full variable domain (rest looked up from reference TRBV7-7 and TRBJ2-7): GAGVSQSPRYKVTKRGQDVTLRCDPISSHATLYWYQQALGQGPEFLTYFNYEAQPDKSGLPSDRFSAERPEGSISTLTIQRTEQRDSAMYRCASSLDSGSYYEQYFGPGTRLTVT.

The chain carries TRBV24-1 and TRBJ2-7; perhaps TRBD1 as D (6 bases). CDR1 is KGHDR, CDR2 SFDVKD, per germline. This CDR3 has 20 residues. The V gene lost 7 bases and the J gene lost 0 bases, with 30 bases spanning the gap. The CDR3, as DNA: TGTGCCACCAGCCTAAACCGACAAGGGACACTCCAGGGGAGCTCCTACGAGCAGTACTTC. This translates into CATSLNRQGTLQGSSYEQYF.

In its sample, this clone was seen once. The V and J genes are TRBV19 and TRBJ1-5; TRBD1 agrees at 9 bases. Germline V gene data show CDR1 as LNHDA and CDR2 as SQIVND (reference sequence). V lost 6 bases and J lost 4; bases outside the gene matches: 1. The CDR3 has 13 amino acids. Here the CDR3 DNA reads TGTGCCAGTAGCGGGACAGGGAATCAGCCCCAGCATTTT. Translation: CASSGTGNQPQHF.

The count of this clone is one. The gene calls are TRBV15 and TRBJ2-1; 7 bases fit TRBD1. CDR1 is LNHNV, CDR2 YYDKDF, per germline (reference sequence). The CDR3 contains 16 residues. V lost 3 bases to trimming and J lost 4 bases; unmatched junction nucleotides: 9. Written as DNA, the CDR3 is TGTGCCACCAGCAGGGACGCTGACAGGGATTACAATGAGCAGTTCTTC. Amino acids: CATSRDADRDYNEQFF.

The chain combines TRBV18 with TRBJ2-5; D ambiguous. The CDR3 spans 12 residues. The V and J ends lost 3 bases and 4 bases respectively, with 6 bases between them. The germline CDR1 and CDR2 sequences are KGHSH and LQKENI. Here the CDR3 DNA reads TGTGCCAGCTCACCCCGGGCAGAGACCCAGTACTTC. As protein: CASSPRAETQYF. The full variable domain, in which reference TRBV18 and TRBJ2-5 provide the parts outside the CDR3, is NAGVMQNPRHLVRRRGQEARLRCSPMKGHSHVYWYRQLPEEGLKFMVYLQKENIIDESGMPKERFSAEFPKEGPSILRIQQVVRGDSAAYFCASSPRAETQYFGPGTRLLVL.